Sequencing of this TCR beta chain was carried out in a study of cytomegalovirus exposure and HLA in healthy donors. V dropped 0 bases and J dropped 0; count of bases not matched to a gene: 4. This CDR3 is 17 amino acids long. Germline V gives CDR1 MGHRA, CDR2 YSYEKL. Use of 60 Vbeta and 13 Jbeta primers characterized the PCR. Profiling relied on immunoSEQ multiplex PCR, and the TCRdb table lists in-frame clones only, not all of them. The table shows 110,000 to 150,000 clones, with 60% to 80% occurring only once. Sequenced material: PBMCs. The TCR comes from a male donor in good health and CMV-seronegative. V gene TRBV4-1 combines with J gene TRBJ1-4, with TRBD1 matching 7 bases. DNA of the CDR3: TGCGCCAGCAGCCAAGAAACAGGGGCAGCAACTAATGAAAAACTGTTTTTT. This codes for CASSQETGAATNEKLFF.